Presented here are 13 T cell receptor beta chains from one specimen sequenced in a study of Ad26.COV2.S vaccination and SARS-CoV-2 variants. The treatment here: around 19 received Ad26.COV2.S at low or high dose, single or two shots; about 5 received placebo; per-sample allocation not given. Day 63 after the first injection of vaccine or placebo was the sampling time. The protocol was immunoSEQ multiplex PCR, while the TCRdb copy is restricted to in-frame clones and leaves out a portion. The sample lists 300,000 to 400,000 clones, roughly 90% seen once, with 6.4% in the top ten. Sample: peripheral blood, taken in a trial of Ad26.COV2.S vaccine versus placebo. The receptor source for this set is a person aged 18-65 years who received the Ad26.COV2.S COVID-19 vaccine or a placebo.

V gene TRBV7-9 combines with J gene TRBJ2-1; D not certain. The germline V gene has CDR1 SEHNR and CDR2 FQNEAQ (reference sequence). V lost 2 bases and J 3 bases, leaving 11 bases between the germline ends. The CDR3 loop spans 15 amino acids. The CDR3, as DNA: TGTGCCAGCAGCTTATCAGGCGGCCGCTACAATGAGCAGTTCTTC. Its protein product is CASSLSGGRYNEQFF.

The chain recombines TRBV29-1 with TRBJ1-5; 9 bases are shared with TRBD1. Germline V gene lookup returns CDR1 SQVTM and CDR2 ANQGSEA. J lost 1 base, V lost 6 bases, and 7 bases had no gene match. This CDR3 has 15 amino acids. In DNA, the CDR3 is TGCAGCGTGGGACAGGGACTAGGGAGCAATCAGCCCCAGCATTTT. This gives the protein CSVGQGLGSNQPQHF.

This rearrangement joins TRBV19 to TRBJ2-5, with D perhaps TRBD1 or TRBD2 (7 bases each). Germline V lookup: CDR1 LNHDA, CDR2 SQIVND (reference sequence). CDR3 size: 15 residues. V lost 6 bases and J lost 3, with 17 bases in between. The CDR3 DNA sequence: TGTGCCAGTAGCAGCCAGCAGGGGGGGAAAGAGACCCAGTACTTC. Translation: CASSSQQGGKETQYF. Full variable domain (remainder filled in from reference TRBV19 and TRBJ2-5): DGGITQSPKYLFRKEGQNVTLSCEQNLNHDAMYWYRQDPGQGLRLIYYSQIVNDFQKGDIAEGYSVSREKKESFPLTVTSAQKNPTAFYLCASSSQQGGKETQYFGPGTRLLVL.

The rearrangement links TRBV11-2 to TRBJ2-1, with a weak D call TRBD1 (5 bases). Deletions cut 5 bases from V and 4 bases from J, with 12 bases between. Germline values: CDR1 SGHAT, CDR2 FQNNGV. The CDR3 contains 14 residues. CDR3 residues: CASSQTDSYNEQFF. In DNA, the CDR3 is TGTGCCAGCAGCCAAACAGACAGTTACAATGAGCAGTTCTTC.

V gene TRBV9 combines with J gene TRBJ1-2; D not resolved. Between the trimmed V and J ends, which lost 4 bases and 7 bases, there was a span of 14 bases. CDR1 and CDR2 (germline): SGDLS, YYNGEE. The CDR3 consists of 13 residues. The CDR3 sequence: CASSPGEFRGYTF. Here the CDR3 DNA reads TGTGCCAGCAGCCCTGGGGAATTTCGTGGCTACACCTTC.

This clone came up a few times. Other DNA sequences of this sample code for an identical CDR3. The V gene is TRBV18, the J gene TRBJ1-5; D unresolved. The CDR3 sequence is 15 residues long. CDR1 and CDR2 (germline): KGHSH, LQKENI. V shed 3 bases and J shed 0 bases, with 9 bases lying between them. In DNA, the CDR3 is TGTGCCAGCTCACCCCGAAGGTATAGCAATCAGCCCCAGCATTTT. Residues: CASSPRRYSNQPQHF.

This chain links TRBV28 with TRBJ1-1, with D tentatively TRBD1 (5 bases). Trimming cost V 5 bases and J 3 bases, with 16 bases left between them. Looked up from germline, CDR1 is MDHEN and CDR2 is SYDVKM. This CDR3 has 15 amino acids. CDR3 sequence reads: CASSPAWGSDTEAFF. CDR3 bases: TGTGCCAGCAGTCCTGCCTGGGGGTCGGACACTGAAGCTTTCTTT.

The rearrangement links TRBV10-3 to TRBJ1-1; unclear D gene. This CDR3 comprises 13 residues. V was trimmed by 2 bases and J by 6 bases, leaving 10 bases between them. The germline gives CDR1 ENHRY, CDR2 SYGVKD. CDR3 nucleotides: TGTGCCATCAGTGAGGTACGCCTGGCTGAAGCTTTCTTT. Translated, it gives CAISEVRLAEAFF.

The V call is TRBV3-1 (or the pseudogene TRBV3-2), the J call TRBJ2-7; D not resolved. V was cut by 2 bases and J by 0 bases, with 14 bases left in between. From germline, CDR1 is LGHDT and CDR2 YNNKEL (reference sequence). The CDR3 sequence is 16 residues long. The CDR3: CASSQLVSYSSYEQYF. CDR3 bases: TGTGCCAGCAGCCAATTAGTCTCCTACAGCTCCTACGAGCAGTACTTC.

The J gene is TRBJ1-2, the V gene TRBV19, with a weak D call TRBD1 (6 bases). Germline loops: CDR1 LNHDA, CDR2 SQIVND (reference sequence). V shed 11 bases and J shed 8 bases, with 21 bases lying between them. The CDR3 sequence is 13 residues long. CDR3 residues: CACAWDIWRGYTF. DNA of the CDR3: TGTGCCTGCGCCTGGGACATTTGGAGAGGCTACACCTTC.

The chain recombines TRBV4-3 with TRBJ1-1; D is undetermined. The CDR3 length is 18 residues. V was trimmed by 0 bases and J by 1 base, leaving 18 bases between them. The germline V gene encodes CDR1 LGHNA and CDR2 YSLEER. The CDR3 here is CASSQDSQFVDWNTEAFF. CDR3 DNA: TGCGCCAGCAGCCAAGATTCTCAGTTCGTGGATTGGAACACTGAAGCTTTCTTT.

This chain links TRBV5-6 with TRBJ1-3; D perhaps matches TRBD1 (5 bases). The CDR3 length is 15 residues. Germline lookup yields CDR1 SGHDT and CDR2 YYEEEE. Trimming pared 4 bases from V and 0 bases from J, leaving 11 bases between. The CDR3 DNA follows: TGTGCCAGCAGCCCGGGACCGAGCTCTGGAAACACCATATATTTT. As protein: CASSPGPSSGNTIYF. Based on the CDR3 plus reference TRBV5-6 and TRBJ1-3, the full variable domain is DAGVTQSPTHLIKTRGQQVTLRCSPKSGHDTVSWYQQALGQGPQFIFQYYEEEERQRGNFPDRFSGHQFPNYSSELNVNALLLGDSALYLCASSPGPSSGNTIYFGEGSWLTVV.

The chain's CDR3 is CASSPLQGGTMNTEAFF. Written as DNA, the CDR3 is TGTGCCAGCAGCCCTCTCCAGGGAGGGACGATGAACACTGAAGCTTTCTTT. The chain recombines TRBV7-3 with TRBJ1-1, with D tentatively TRBD1 (5 bases). CDR1 is SGHTA and CDR2 is FQGTGA in the germline V gene. Trimming took off 5 bases at V and 0 bases at J, with 19 bases between the two ends. The CDR3 consists of 17 residues.